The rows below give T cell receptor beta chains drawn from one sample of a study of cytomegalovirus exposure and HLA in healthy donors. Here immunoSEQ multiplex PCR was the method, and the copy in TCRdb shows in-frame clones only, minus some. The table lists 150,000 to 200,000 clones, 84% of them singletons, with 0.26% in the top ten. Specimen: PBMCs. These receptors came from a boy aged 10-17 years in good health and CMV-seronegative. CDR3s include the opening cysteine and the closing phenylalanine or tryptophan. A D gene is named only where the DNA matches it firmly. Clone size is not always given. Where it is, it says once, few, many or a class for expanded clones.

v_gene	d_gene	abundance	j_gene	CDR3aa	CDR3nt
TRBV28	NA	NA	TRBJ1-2	CASSPNDRFYGYTF	TGTGCCAGCAGTCCCAATGACAGATTCTATGGCTACACCTTC
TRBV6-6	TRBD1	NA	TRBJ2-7	CASSTQGARGYEQYF	TGTGCCAGCAGCACCCAGGGGGCGCGAGGCTACGAGCAGTACTTC
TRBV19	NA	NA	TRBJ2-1	CASSIDPVVDEQFF	TGTGCCAGTAGTATAGATCCTGTAGTCGATGAGCAGTTCTTC
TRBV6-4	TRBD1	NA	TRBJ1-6	CASSVEDREPLHF	TGTGCCAGCAGTGTCGAGGACAGGGAACCCCTCCACTTT
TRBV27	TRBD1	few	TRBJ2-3	CASSSPGGLGDTQYF	TGTGCCAGCAGTTCACCAGGGGGCTTGGGCGATACGCAGTATTTT
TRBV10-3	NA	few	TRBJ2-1	CAIGQNGTPYNEQFF	TGTGCCATCGGCCAGAACGGGACTCCCTACAATGAGCAGTTCTTC
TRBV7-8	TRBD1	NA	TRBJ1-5	CASSLGRTGNQPQHF	TGTGCCAGCAGCTTAGGGCGGACAGGGAATCAGCCCCAGCATTTT
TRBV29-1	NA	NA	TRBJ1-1	CSVERGRGTLTEAFF	TGCAGCGTTGAAAGGGGCAGGGGAACGTTGACTGAAGCTTTCTTT
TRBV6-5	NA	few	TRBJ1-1	CASSSSFGGTEAFF	TGTGCCAGCAGTTCCTCCTTCGGGGGCACTGAAGCTTTCTTT
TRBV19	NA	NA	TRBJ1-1	CASSIEGRSGTEAFF	TGTGCCAGTAGTATAGAGGGGAGGAGTGGTACTGAAGCTTTCTTT
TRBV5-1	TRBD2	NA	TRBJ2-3	CASSLTSGETTDTQYF	TGCGCCAGCAGCTTGACTAGCGGGGAAACCACAGATACGCAGTATTTT
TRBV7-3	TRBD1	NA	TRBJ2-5	CASSLYPRTGTQETQYF	TGTGCCAGCAGCTTATATCCCCGGACAGGGACTCAAGAGACCCAGTACTTC
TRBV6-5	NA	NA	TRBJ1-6	CASRQYNSPLHF	TGTGCCAGCAGGCAGTATAATTCACCCCTCCACTTT
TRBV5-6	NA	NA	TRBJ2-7	CASGAGISSYEQYF	TGTGCCAGCGGCGCGGGGATAAGCTCCTACGAGCAGTACTTC
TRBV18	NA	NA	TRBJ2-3	CASSPLPGVPTDTQYF	TGTGCCAGCTCACCACTCCCGGGAGTCCCCACAGATACGCAGTATTTT
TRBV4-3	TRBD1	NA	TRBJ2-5	CASSQVGQGGKTQYF	TGCGCCAGCAGCCAGGTAGGACAGGGGGGAAAGACCCAGTACTTC
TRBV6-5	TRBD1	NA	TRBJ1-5	CASSYGQGNQPQHF	TGTGCCAGCAGTTACGGACAGGGGAATCAGCCCCAGCATTTT
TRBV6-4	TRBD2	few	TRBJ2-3	CASSDGGGATDTQYF	TGTGCCAGCAGTGACGGCGGGGGGGCGACAGATACGCAGTATTTT
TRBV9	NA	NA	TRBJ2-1	CASSGDIIYNEQFF	TGTGCCAGCAGCGGGGACATCATCTACAATGAGCAGTTCTTC
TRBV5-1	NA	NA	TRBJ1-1	CASSEPTGNTEAFF	TGCGCCAGCAGCGAACCGACGGGGAACACTGAAGCTTTCTTT
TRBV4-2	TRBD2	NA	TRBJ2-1	CASSHSGKNEQFF	TGTGCCAGCAGCCATAGCGGGAAGAATGAGCAGTTCTTC
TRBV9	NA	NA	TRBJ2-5	CASSVGRDGETQYF	TGTGCCAGCAGCGTAGGCAGGGATGGGGAGACCCAGTACTTC
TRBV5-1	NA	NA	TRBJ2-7	CASSLSRADYEQYF	TGCGCCAGCAGCTTAAGCAGGGCGGATTACGAGCAGTACTTC
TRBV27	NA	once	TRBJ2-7	CATHAKREQYF	TGTGCCACCCACGCCAAGCGCGAGCAGTACTTC